The rows below give T cell receptor beta chains drawn from one sample of a study of shared clonotypes between healthy human individuals. This table comes from immunoSEQ multiplex PCR, and its TCRdb copy is limited to in-frame clones, with some not included. Of approximately 720,000 clones in the sample, about 91% were seen once. The sequenced material came from naive CD8+ T cells sorted from blood. These receptors came from a man under 40 in good health. The CDR3 runs from the conserved cysteine through the conserved F or W. A D gene is named only where the DNA matches it firmly. Clone size is shown for a subset of rows, as once, few, many or a class of expanded clone.

CDR3nt: TGTGCCAGCAGTGGTCAGACTAGTGCAGATACGCAGTATTTT; CDR3aa: CASSGQTSADTQYF; d_gene: -; abundance: -; v_gene: TRBV2; j_gene: TRBJ2-3
CDR3nt: TGTGCTAGTGGTGGACTAGGACGGGAGCTGTTTTTT; CDR3aa: CASGGLGRELFF; d_gene: TRBD2; abundance: -; v_gene: TRBV12-5; j_gene: TRBJ2-2
CDR3nt: TGTGCCAGCACTACCGGGACAGGTCTACACGAGCAGTACTTC; CDR3aa: CASTTGTGLHEQYF; d_gene: TRBD1; abundance: -; v_gene: TRBV7-8; j_gene: TRBJ2-7
CDR3nt: TGTGCCAGCAGTGTAGAAGGGTTAGGCTACGAGCAGTACTTC; CDR3aa: CASSVEGLGYEQYF; d_gene: -; abundance: -; v_gene: TRBV6-1; j_gene: TRBJ2-7
CDR3nt: TGTGCCAGCAGCGAGGGACTAGAGGTCCCAGATACGCAGTATTTT; CDR3aa: CASSEGLEVPDTQYF; d_gene: TRBD2; abundance: -; v_gene: TRBV9; j_gene: TRBJ2-3
CDR3nt: TGTGCCAGCATCCGAGACAGGGGACCCTACGAGCAGTACTTC; CDR3aa: CASIRDRGPYEQYF; d_gene: -; abundance: -; v_gene: TRBV21-1; j_gene: TRBJ2-7
CDR3nt: TGTGCCAGCAGTTACTCGTTTGCGGGGGCGAATGAGCAGTTCTTC; CDR3aa: CASSYSFAGANEQFF; d_gene: -; abundance: -; v_gene: TRBV6-6; j_gene: TRBJ2-1
CDR3nt: TGTGCCAGCAGCTTGGTAGGACAGGGGAACAATGAGCAGTTCTTC; CDR3aa: CASSLVGQGNNEQFF; d_gene: TRBD1; abundance: -; v_gene: TRBV5-4; j_gene: TRBJ2-1
CDR3nt: TGTGCCAGCAGCCTTTCCGGGGGGAGTGGCTACGAGCAGTACTTC; CDR3aa: CASSLSGGSGYEQYF; d_gene: TRBD2; abundance: -; v_gene: TRBV14; j_gene: TRBJ2-7
CDR3nt: TGTGCCAGCAGCCGAACTATAGACGAGCAGTACTTC; CDR3aa: CASSRTIDEQYF; d_gene: -; abundance: once; v_gene: TRBV14; j_gene: TRBJ2-7
CDR3nt: TGTGCCAGCAGCCAAGATTGGACTAGCGGGAGAAGAGAGACCCAGTACTTC; CDR3aa: CASSQDWTSGRRETQYF; d_gene: TRBD2; abundance: once; v_gene: TRBV4-2; j_gene: TRBJ2-5
CDR3nt: TGTGCCAGCAGCGACCGGACAAGCACTGAAGCTTTCTTT; CDR3aa: CASSDRTSTEAFF; d_gene: -; abundance: -; v_gene: TRBV5-4; j_gene: TRBJ1-1
CDR3nt: TGTGCCAGCAGTGAAGAAGTGTGGACGGACAATGAGCAGTTCTTC; CDR3aa: CASSEEVWTDNEQFF; d_gene: -; abundance: -; v_gene: TRBV6-1; j_gene: TRBJ2-1
CDR3nt: TGTGCCAGTAGTATCGCAGGGCGGTCGACAGATACGCAGTATTTT; CDR3aa: CASSIAGRSTDTQYF; d_gene: -; abundance: -; v_gene: TRBV19; j_gene: TRBJ2-3
CDR3nt: TGCGCCAGCAGTGAGAGGGGGACAGGGGGTAGGACTGAAGCTTTCTTT; CDR3aa: CASSERGTGGRTEAFF; d_gene: TRBD1; abundance: -; v_gene: TRBV10-1; j_gene: TRBJ1-1
CDR3nt: TGTGCCATCAGTGAGGACGGGCGTCAGTACTTC; CDR3aa: CAISEDGRQYF; d_gene: -; abundance: -; v_gene: TRBV10-3; j_gene: TRBJ2-4
CDR3nt: TGTGCCAGCAGCTTGGTGGACTCCCCGATGTACGAGCAGTACTTC; CDR3aa: CASSLVDSPMYEQYF; d_gene: -; abundance: -; v_gene: TRBV5-5; j_gene: TRBJ2-7
CDR3nt: TGTGCCAGCAGCGCCGGGACAGGGGACTACGAGCAGTACTTC; CDR3aa: CASSAGTGDYEQYF; d_gene: TRBD1; abundance: -; v_gene: TRBV9; j_gene: TRBJ2-7
CDR3nt: TGCGCCAGCAGCCAAGATAGCAGGGAGGGCTACAATGAGCAGTTCTTC; CDR3aa: CASSQDSREGYNEQFF; d_gene: TRBD2; abundance: -; v_gene: TRBV4-3; j_gene: TRBJ2-1